This T cell receptor beta chain was recovered during a study of identical twins. The study, taken as a whole, reports: Weaker excess twin sharing was seen among beta out-of-frame sequences.

Germline V CDR1 and CDR2: LGHNA, YNFKEQ. The CDR3 has 15 residues. Healthy Caucasians alone served as donors. Worth noting for this clonotype: Its antigen is unknown.

TCRdb reanalysed the 5' RACE reads using MiXCR and keeps one entry per CDR3 protein. Of more than 1.5 million distinct CDR3 sequences in the sample, about 32% were seen once. This receptor was taken from a newborn girl in good health. The sequenced sample consisted of cord blood. This chain uses TRBV4-2 with TRBJ2-5; D might be TRBD2 (6 bases). The J call may be incorrect, as the DNA end agrees better with TRBJ2-7. CDR3 in DNA: TGTGCCAGCAGCCAATTGGGACTGGACCTCTACGAGCAGTACTTC. It encodes CASSQLGLDLYEQYF.